This T cell receptor beta chain was retrieved from a study of T cells after posttransplantation cyclophosphamide. This clone was detected once. Here immunoSEQ multiplex PCR was the method, and the copy in TCRdb shows in-frame clones only, minus some. The profile shows tens of thousands of clones, 98% of them singletons. Cells defined as naive were viable CD3+CD4+ or CD3+CD8+ and CCR7+CD45RA+CD45RO-CD95-CD27+CD28+. From germline, CDR1 is LNHDA and CDR2 SQIVND (reference sequence). This CDR3 contains 15 residues. V shed 10 bases and J 8 bases; nucleotides not matched to a gene: 14. The clonotype was recovered from a man in his forties in good health, CMV-negative, and a related stem cell transplant donor. The gene calls are TRBV19 and TRBJ2-2; 9 nucleotides line up with TRBD2. The sequenced material came from naive CD4+ T cells sorted from PBMCs. The CDR3 sequence: CATTLGLALGGELFF. The DNA of the CDR3 is TGTGCCACCACATTGGGACTAGCTCTCGGAGGGGAGCTGTTTTTT. The full variable domain, with the rest looked up from reference TRBV19 and TRBJ2-2, is DGGITQSPKYLFRKEGQNVTLSCEQNLNHDAMYWYRQDPGQGLRLIYYSQIVNDFQKGDIAEGYSVSREKKESFPLTVTSAQKNPTAFYLCATTLGLALGGELFFGEGSRLTVL.